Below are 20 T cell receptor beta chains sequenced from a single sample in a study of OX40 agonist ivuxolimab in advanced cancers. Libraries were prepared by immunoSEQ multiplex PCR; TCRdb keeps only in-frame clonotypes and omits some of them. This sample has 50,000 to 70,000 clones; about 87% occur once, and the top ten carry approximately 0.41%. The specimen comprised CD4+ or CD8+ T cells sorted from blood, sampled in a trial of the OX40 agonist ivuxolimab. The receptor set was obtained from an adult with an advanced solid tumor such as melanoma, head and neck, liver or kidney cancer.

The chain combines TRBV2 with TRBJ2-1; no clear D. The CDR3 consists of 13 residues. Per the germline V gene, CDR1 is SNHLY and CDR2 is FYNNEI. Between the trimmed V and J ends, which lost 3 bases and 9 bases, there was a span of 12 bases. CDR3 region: CASSEFPPGEQFF. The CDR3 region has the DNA TGTGCCAGCAGTGAGTTCCCGCCGGGTGAGCAGTTCTTC.

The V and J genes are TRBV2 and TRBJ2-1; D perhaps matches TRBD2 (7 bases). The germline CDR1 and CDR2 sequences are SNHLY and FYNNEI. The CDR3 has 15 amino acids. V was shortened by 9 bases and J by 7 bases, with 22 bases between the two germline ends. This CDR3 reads CARRWVGGPSNEQFF. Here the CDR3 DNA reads TGTGCCAGACGGTGGGTCGGGGGGCCGTCAAATGAGCAGTTCTTC.

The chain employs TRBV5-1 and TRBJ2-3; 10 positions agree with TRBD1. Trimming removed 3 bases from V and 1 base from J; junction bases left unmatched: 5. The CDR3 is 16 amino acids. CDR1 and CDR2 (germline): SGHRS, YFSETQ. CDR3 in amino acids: CASSWTGGSGTDTQYF. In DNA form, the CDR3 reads TGCGCCAGCAGCTGGACAGGGGGATCGGGCACAGATACGCAGTATTTT. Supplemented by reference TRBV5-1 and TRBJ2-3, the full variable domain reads KAGVTQTPRYLIKTRGQQVTLSCSPISGHRSVSWYQQTPGQGLQFLFEYFSETQRNKGNFPGRFSGRQFSNSRSEMNVSTLELGDSALYLCASSWTGGSGTDTQYFGPGTRLTVL.

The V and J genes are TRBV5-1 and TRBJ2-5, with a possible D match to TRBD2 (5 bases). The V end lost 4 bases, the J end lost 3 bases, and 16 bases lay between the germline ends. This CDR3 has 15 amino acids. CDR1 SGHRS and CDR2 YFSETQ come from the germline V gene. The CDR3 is CASSRDPAAKETQYF. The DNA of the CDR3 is TGCGCCAGCAGCCGGGATCCGGCAGCCAAAGAGACCCAGTACTTC.

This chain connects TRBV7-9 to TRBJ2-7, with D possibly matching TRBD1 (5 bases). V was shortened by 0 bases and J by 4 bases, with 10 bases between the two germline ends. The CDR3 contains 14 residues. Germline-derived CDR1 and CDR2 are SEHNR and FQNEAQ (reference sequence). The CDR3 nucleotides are TGTGCCAGCAGCTTAGCGCAGACAGATTACGAGCAGTACTTC. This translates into CASSLAQTDYEQYF.

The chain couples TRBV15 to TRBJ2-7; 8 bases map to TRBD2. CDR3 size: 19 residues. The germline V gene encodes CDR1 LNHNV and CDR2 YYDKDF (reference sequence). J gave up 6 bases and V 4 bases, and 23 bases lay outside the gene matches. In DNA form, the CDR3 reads TGTGCCACCAGCAAGGAGAGGGTGGAGGACAGACTAGCGATCGGCGAGCAGTACTTC. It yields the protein CATSKERVEDRLAIGEQYF.

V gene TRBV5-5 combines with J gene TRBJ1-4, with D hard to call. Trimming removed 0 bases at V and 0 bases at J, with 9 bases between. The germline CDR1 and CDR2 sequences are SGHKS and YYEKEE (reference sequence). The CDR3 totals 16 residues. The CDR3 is CASSLGQIATNEKLFF. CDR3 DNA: TGTGCCAGCAGCTTGGGGCAGATTGCAACTAATGAAAAACTGTTTTTT.

The CDR3 spells CASRQGYEQYF. The CDR3 DNA reads TGTGCCAGCAGACAGGGCTACGAGCAGTACTTC. The gene calls are TRBV7-9 and TRBJ2-7; perhaps TRBD1 as D (6 bases). The CDR3 extends over 11 amino acids. CDR1 and CDR2 (germline): SEHNR, FQNEAQ (reference sequence). Trimming removed 6 bases at V and 3 bases at J, with 6 bases between.

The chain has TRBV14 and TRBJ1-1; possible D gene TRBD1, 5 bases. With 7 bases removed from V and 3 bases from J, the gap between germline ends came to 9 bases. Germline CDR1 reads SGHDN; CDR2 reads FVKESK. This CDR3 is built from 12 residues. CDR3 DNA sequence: TGTGCCAGCACCCGACAGCACACTGAAGCTTTCTTT. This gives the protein CASTRQHTEAFF.

CDR3 residues: CASRRRAGGMVTEAFF. The CDR3, as DNA: TGCGCCAGCAGGAGGCGGGCAGGGGGAATGGTCACTGAAGCTTTCTTT. The rearrangement links TRBV4-3 to TRBJ1-1, with 7 bases aligning to TRBD1. This CDR3 has 16 amino acids. Looked up from germline, CDR1 is LGHNA and CDR2 is YSLEER. With 6 bases clipped from V and 4 bases from J, the junction kept 14 bases outside the gene matches.

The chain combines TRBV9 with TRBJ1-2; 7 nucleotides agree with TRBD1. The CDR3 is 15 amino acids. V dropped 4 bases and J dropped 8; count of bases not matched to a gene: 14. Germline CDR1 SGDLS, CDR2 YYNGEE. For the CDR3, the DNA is TGTGCCAGCAGCCCGGGCGACAGGGTATCCGGAGGCTACACCTTC. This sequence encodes CASSPGDRVSGGYTF.

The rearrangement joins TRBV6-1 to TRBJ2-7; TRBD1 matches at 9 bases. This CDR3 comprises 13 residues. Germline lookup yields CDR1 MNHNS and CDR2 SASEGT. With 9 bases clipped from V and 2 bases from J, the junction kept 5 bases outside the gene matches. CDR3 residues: CASGQGRAYEQYF. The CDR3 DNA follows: TGTGCCAGTGGACAGGGGAGGGCCTACGAGCAGTACTTC.

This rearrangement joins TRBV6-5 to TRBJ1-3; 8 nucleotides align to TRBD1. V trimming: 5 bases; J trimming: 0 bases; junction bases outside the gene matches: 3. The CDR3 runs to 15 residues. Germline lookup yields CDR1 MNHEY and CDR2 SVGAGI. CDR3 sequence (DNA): TGTGCCAGCAGTCGGGACAGGCTCTCTGGAAACACCATATATTTT. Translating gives CASSRDRLSGNTIYF.

The CDR3 DNA sequence: TGTGCCAGCAGCTTATCCCCGGACAGTTCCTACGAGCAGTACTTC. Amino acid sequence: CASSLSPDSSYEQYF. The chain links TRBV7-7 to TRBJ2-7; TRBD1 might be the D (6 bases). The CDR3 loop spans 15 amino acids. Germline V gives CDR1 SSHAT, CDR2 FNYEAQ (reference sequence). V gave up 2 bases and J gave up 1 base, with 12 bases separating them. Full variable domain (rest looked up from reference TRBV7-7 and TRBJ2-7): GAGVSQSPRYKVTKRGQDVTLRCDPISSHATLYWYQQALGQGPEFLTYFNYEAQPDKSGLPSDRFSAERPEGSISTLTIQRTEQRDSAMYRCASSLSPDSSYEQYFGPGTRLTVT.

The CDR3 nucleotides are TGTGCCAGCAGACAACCAGTCGACGGCTATGGCTACACCTTC. This encodes CASRQPVDGYGYTF. The chain uses TRBV5-4 and TRBJ1-2; D gene uncertain. This CDR3 has 14 residues. V was pared by 5 bases and J by 4 bases, with 15 bases between. From germline, CDR1 is SGHNT and CDR2 YYREEE (reference sequence).

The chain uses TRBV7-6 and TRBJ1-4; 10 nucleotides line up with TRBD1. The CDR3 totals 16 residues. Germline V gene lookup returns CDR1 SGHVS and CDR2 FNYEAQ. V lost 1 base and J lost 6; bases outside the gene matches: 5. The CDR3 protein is CASSLGQGAWDEKLFF. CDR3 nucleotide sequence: TGTGCCAGCAGCTTAGGACAGGGGGCCTGGGATGAAAAACTGTTTTTT.

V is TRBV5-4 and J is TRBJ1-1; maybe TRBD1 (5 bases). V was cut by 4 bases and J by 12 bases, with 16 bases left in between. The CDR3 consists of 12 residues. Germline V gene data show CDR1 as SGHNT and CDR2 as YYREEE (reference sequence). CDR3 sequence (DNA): TGTGCCAGCAGCCGGGACGGCCCGACGACTTTCTTT. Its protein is CASSRDGPTTFF.

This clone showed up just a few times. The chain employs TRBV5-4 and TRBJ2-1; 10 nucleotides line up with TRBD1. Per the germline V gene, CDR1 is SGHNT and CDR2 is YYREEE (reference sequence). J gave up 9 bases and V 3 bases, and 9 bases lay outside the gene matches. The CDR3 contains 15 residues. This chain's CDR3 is CASSSRQGALSEQFF. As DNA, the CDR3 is TGTGCCAGCAGCTCGCGACAGGGGGCTCTCTCTGAGCAGTTCTTC.

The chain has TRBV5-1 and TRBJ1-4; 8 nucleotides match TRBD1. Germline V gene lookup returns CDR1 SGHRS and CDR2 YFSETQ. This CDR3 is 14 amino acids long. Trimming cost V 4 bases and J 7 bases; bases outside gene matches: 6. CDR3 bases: TGCGCCAGCAGCCTCGGACAGGGCCGTGAAAAACTGTTTTTT. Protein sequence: CASSLGQGREKLFF.

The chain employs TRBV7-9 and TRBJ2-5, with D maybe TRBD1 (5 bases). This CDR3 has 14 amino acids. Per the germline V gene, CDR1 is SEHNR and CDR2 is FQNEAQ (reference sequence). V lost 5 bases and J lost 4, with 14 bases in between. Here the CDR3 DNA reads TGTGCCAGCAGCATTCAGGGTCGCAGAGAGACCCAGTACTTC. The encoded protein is CASSIQGRRETQYF.